This T cell receptor (beta chain) was captured in a study of T cells expressing NK-cell markers (dated by TCRdb to 2018 to 2021). For context, the study as a whole: In sorted CD3+CD56+NKG2C+, CD3+CD56+NKG2C- and CD3+CD56-NKG2C+ T-cell subsets from several donors, TCR beta-chain repertoires were profiled. Among the eight sequenced donors, only one was HCMV-seronegative, while the other seven were HCMV-seropositive. Randomly selected healthy volunteers, three men and five women, were used as the eight sequenced donors. Libraries were sequenced as 2 x 150 bp reads on Illumina HiSeq 2000/2500, MiSeq or NextSeq.

HCMV-specific IgG was detected in serum with a commercial ELISA kit to determine HCMV serostatus. Peripheral blood mononuclear cells were isolated from blood by Ficoll density gradient centrifugation. From a lookup of the germline V gene (reference sequence), CDR1 and CDR2 are DFQATT and SNEGSKA. Reading from cysteine to phenylalanine, the CDR3 counts 13 amino acids. No DNA sequence was recorded. In the case of this clonotype: Its specific antigen is unknown.

Overall study outcomes, separate from this receptor: Whether the expanded NKG2C-expressing T cell clones were specific for HCMV antigens remained unclear. For 6 or 7 donors, the dominant CD3+CD56+NKG2C+ clonotypes were among the top 10 CD8+ clonotypes and accounted for roughly 1.0-7.5% of CD8+ T cells. Those dominant clonotypes were again the most abundant among CD3+CD56-NKG2C+ cells in a few donors, at about 28.3-65%.

Sequencing was performed on an Illumina HiSeq 2000. TCR beta cDNA libraries were prepared using 5'RACE template switching, which introduced a universal primer site and unique molecular identifiers. cDNA synthesis was primed from the TCR beta constant segment and was followed by two successive PCR amplification steps. The study's processing was this. MIGEC handled demultiplexing of the reads and grouping by UMI, while MiTCR was used to assemble and quantify clonotypes. Only TCR cDNA sequences supported by at least two reads were kept to exclude erroneous sequences. The tcR package was used for downstream repertoire analysis, with clonotypes matched between fractions based on CDR3 nucleotide sequence plus V segment. VDJmatch was used to annotate antigen specificity against VDJdb, with one amino acid substitution allowed in CDR3. The reads went through TCRdb reprocessing, and each CDR3 protein sequence gets one entry with no DNA. The V and J calls follow TCRdb's processing rather than the paper's. For this sample, the table gives about 160,000 distinct CDR3 sequences. The top ten constitute roughly 20% of the sample.

The V and J segments used are TRBV20-1 and TRBJ1-2; TCRdb designates TRBD1, a call that cannot be tested without DNA. The sample comprised blood T cells: a sorted CD56 or NKG2C T cell subset, CD4+ or CD8+ T cells, or bulk PBMC T cells (not recorded which). The clonotype was recovered from a woman aged 18 to 69 in good health. CDR3 sequence: CSAPWTGNYGYTF.